Sequencing of this T cell receptor (beta chain) was carried out in a study of neoadjuvant anti-PD-1 for oral cavity cancer. Study-wide context: Patients without progression got a fourth dose around day 43.

Germline V CDR1 and CDR2: LNHNV, YYDKDF (reference sequence). The ends were cut back, 3 bases at V and 6 bases at J, with 12 bases in the middle. CDR3 length: 13 amino acids. The repertoire was sequenced with immunoSEQ multiplex PCR; TCRdb's copy has only in-frame clones and lacks some. In the table there are 12,000 to 15,000 clones, 50% to 70% of which are singletons. PBMCs were not maintained or expanded in culture before analysis. The material sequenced was PBMCs, taken before nivolumab (anti-PD-1) treatment. The sequence was obtained from a person between 40 and 80 years old with oral cavity squamous cell carcinoma. The chain couples TRBV15 to TRBJ2-7; unclear D gene. For the CDR3, the DNA is TGTGCCACCAGCAGCCTCGAGGTTGGCGAGCAGTACTTC. It is translated as CATSSLEVGEQYF.